The sequence of this T cell receptor beta chain was determined in a study of T cells in tuberculosis. Overall study: CD1B tetramers identified T cells specific for mycobacterial lipid GMM. Blood was taken before or within 7 days of anti-tuberculosis therapy.

Here immunoSEQ multiplex PCR was the method, and the copy in TCRdb shows in-frame clones only, minus some. The sample has fewer than 55,000 clones; over 90% are singletons. Regarding this clone: Its antigen is still unknown.

The time point was: new active TB diagnosis, blood taken before or within 7 days of starting treatment. General study results and limits: Smaller distances to GMM-specific TCRs suggested their expansion in active tuberculosis.

This clonotype originated in an adult with tuberculosis. The sample here was PBMCs, taken at tuberculosis diagnosis.

The CDR3 sequence: CASSLANRDREAFF. CDR3 bases: TGTGCCAGCAGCTTAGCCAACCGGGACAGGGAAGCTTTCTTT. The rearrangement links TRBV7-2 to TRBJ1-1, with 8 nucleotides matching TRBD1. Trimming cost V 0 bases and J 8 bases; bases outside gene matches: 5. The germline gives CDR1 SGHTA, CDR2 FQGNSA. The CDR3 covers 14 residues.